There are many counts of the clone carrying this T cell receptor (beta chain). The antigen is unknown. This entry is derived from a study of neurological immune-mediated disorders. Study-wide points: The study found the most TCR clonal expansion in HTLV-1-associated myelopathy and the least in multiple sclerosis, below healthy controls.

V gave up 6 bases and J gave up 7 bases; unmatched junction bases: 4. Germline V lookup: CDR1 DFQATT, CDR2 SNEGSKA (reference sequence). The CDR3 spans 12 residues. Stored at -80 C, 2 million PBMCs were the source of the unsorted libraries. With 10-nucleotide random UMIs, 5'RACE was used to make the cDNA. In every sequencing run, more than 160 million TCR-beta sequences were generated from 15-18 subjects. TCRdb re-called the 5' RACE reads through MiXCR, storing one row per CDR3 protein. In the table there are 75,000 to 90,000 distinct CDR3 sequences, 10% of which are singletons. This chain joins TRBV20-1 and TRBJ2-2; 8 bases line up with TRBD1. The clonotype was recovered from a man in his forties in good health. Source material: PBMCs. DNA of the CDR3: TGCAGTGCACAGGGGGAGTACGGGGAGCTGTTTTTT. It encodes CSAQGEYGELFF.